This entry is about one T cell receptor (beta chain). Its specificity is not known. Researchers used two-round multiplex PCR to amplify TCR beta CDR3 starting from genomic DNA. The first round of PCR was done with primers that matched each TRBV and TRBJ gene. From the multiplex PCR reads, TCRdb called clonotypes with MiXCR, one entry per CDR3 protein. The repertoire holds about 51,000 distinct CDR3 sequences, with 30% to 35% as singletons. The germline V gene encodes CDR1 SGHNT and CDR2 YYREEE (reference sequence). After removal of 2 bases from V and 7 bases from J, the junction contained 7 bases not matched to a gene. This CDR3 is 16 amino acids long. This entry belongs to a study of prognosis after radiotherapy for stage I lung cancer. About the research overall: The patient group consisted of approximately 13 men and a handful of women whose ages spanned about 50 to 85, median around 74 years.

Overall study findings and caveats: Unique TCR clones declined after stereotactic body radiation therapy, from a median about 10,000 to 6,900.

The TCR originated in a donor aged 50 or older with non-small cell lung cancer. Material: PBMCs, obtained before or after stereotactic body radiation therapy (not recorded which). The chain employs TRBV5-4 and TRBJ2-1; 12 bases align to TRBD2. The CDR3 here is CASSLPTSGSRNEQFF. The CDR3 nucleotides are TGTGCCAGCAGCTTACCGACTAGCGGGAGTAGGAATGAGCAGTTCTTC. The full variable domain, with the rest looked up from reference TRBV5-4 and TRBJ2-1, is ETGVTQSPTHLIKTRGQQVTLRCSSQSGHNTVSWYQQALGQGPQFIFQYYREEENGRGNFPPRFSGLQFPNYSSELNVNALELDDSALYLCASSLPTSGSRNEQFFGPGTRLTVL.